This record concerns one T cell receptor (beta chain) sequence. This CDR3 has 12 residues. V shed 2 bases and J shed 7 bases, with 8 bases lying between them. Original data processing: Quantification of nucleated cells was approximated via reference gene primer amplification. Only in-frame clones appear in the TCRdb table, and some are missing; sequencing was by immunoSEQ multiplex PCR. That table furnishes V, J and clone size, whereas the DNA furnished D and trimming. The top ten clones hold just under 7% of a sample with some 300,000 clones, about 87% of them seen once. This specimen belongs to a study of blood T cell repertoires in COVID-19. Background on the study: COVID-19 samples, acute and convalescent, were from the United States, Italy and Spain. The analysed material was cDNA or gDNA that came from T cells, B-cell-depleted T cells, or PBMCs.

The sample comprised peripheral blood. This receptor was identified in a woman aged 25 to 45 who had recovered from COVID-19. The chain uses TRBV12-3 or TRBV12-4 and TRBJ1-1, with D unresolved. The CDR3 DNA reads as TGTGCCAGCAGTTTACATGCCAGTGAAGCTTTCTTT. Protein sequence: CASSLHASEAFF.